The text below deals with one T cell receptor (beta chain). Its antigen is not known. Per the study methods: Quality scores were absent from the junction-only immunoSEQ sequences, so filtering differed. The method was immunoSEQ multiplex PCR; TCRdb's version includes in-frame clones alone and lacks a portion of them. V, J and clone size derive from that table, while D and trimming were established from the DNA sequence. Of approximately 600,000 clones in the sample, roughly 95% are singletons; the top ten hold 0.095% to 0.14%. The record originates from a study of shared clonotypes between healthy human individuals. About the study: Every donor yielded three CD4 naive, three CD4 memory, two CD8 naive and one CD8 memory plate. Findings and caveats of the study: Enrolling few donors narrowed the genetic and exposure-history diversity that was represented. Sharing across a few donors was seen in 4% to 5.5% of naive CD4 clonotypes.

The naive CD8 subset, CD45RO-negative cells positively selected for CCR7, excluded terminally differentiated effector memory CD45RA+ cells. The TCR originated in a woman in her twenties or thirties in good health. Sequenced: naive CD8+ T cells sorted from blood.

CDR3 sequence reads: CASSSRPGWQETQYF. For the CDR3, the DNA is TGTGCCAGCAGCTCCCGCCCTGGCTGGCAAGAGACCCAGTACTTC. The chain links TRBV7-3 to TRBJ2-5; D unclear. CDR3 size: 15 residues. Germline V CDR1 and CDR2: SGHTA, FQGTGA. The V end was cut by 4 bases, the J end by 2 bases, with 14 bases between.